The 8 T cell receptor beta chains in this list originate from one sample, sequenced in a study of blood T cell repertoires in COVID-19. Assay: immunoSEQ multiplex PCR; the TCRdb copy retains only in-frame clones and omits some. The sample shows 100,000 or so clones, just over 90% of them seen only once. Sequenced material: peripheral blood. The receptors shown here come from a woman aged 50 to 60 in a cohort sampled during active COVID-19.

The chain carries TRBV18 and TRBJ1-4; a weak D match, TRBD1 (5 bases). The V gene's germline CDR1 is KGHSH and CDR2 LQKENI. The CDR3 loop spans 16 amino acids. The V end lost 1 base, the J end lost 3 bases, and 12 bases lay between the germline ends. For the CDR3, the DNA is TGTGCCAGCTCACCACTGACTTCGGGGGCTAATGAAAAACTGTTTTTT. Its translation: CASSPLTSGANEKLFF.

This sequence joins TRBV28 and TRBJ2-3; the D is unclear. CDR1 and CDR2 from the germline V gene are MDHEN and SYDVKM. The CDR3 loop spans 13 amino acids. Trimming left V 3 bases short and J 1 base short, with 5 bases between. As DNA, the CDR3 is TGTGCCAGCAGTTTCCAGGGCACAGATACGCAGTATTTT. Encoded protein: CASSFQGTDTQYF.

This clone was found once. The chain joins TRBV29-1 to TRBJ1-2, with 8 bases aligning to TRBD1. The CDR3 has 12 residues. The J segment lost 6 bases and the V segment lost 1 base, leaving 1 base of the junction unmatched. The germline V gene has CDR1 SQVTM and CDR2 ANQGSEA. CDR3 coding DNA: TGCAGCGTTGAAGCAGGGGGCCATGGCTACACCTTC. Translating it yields CSVEAGGHGYTF.

Here the CDR3 DNA reads TGTGCCAGCAGTGAAACTGTGGACTTGGCTGAAGCTTTCTTT. Its protein product is CASSETVDLAEAFF. The genes are TRBV6-1 and TRBJ1-1; D unclear. V was pared by 2 bases and J by 6 bases, with 13 bases between. The CDR3 loop spans 14 amino acids. Germline loops: CDR1 MNHNS, CDR2 SASEGT.

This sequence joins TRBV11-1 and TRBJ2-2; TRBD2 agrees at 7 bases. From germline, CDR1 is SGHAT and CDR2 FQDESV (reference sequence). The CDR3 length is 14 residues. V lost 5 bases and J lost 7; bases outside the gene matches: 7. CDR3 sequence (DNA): TGTGCCAGCAGCAAGCGGGGAGTTTACGGGGAGCTGTTTTTT. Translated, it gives CASSKRGVYGELFF.

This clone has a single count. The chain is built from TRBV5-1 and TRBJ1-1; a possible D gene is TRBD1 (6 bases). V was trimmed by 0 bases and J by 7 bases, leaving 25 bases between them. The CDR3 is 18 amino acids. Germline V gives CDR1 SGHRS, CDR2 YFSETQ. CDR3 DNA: TGCGCCAGCAGCTTGGGGCCCCGCCAACCTGGGGGCAGGGGTGAAGCTTTCTTT. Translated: CASSLGPRQPGGRGEAFF.

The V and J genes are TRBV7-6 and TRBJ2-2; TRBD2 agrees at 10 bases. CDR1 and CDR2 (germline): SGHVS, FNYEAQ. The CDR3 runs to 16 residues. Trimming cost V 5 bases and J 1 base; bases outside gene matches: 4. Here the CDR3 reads CASSPGLAVNTGELFF. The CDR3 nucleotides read TGTGCCAGCAGCCCAGGACTAGCGGTGAACACCGGGGAGCTGTTTTTT.

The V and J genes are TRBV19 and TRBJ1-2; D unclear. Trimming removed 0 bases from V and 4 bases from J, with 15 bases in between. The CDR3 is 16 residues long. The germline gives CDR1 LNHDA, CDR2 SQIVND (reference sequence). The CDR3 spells CASSIDVGEGTYGYTF. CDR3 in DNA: TGTGCCAGTAGTATAGATGTCGGGGAAGGTACCTATGGCTACACCTTC.